This TCR beta chain was observed in a study of blood T cell repertoires in COVID-19. Study-level information: Some COVID-19 samples were acute and others convalescent; all came from the United States, Italy and Spain. Sample material is recorded as cDNA or gDNA derived from T cells, B-cell-depleted T cells, or PBMCs.

The authors' processing: Reference gene primers were amplified, and this amplification served to estimate nucleated cell counts. This table comes from immunoSEQ multiplex PCR, and its TCRdb copy is limited to in-frame clones, with some not included. D and trimming were read from the DNA, whereas the V and J calls and clone size are those reported in that table. Of some 66,000 clones in the sample, 90% to 95% were seen once. Germline CDR1 and CDR2: MDHEN and SYDVKM. The CDR3 totals 17 residues. The V gene end was trimmed by 1 base and the J gene end by 4 bases; junction bases not matched to a gene: 10.

The chain combines TRBV28 with TRBJ2-3; 8 positions agree with TRBD1. The TCR sequence derives from a human donor in a cohort sampled during active COVID-19. Sample: peripheral blood. Written as DNA, the CDR3 is TGTGCCAGCAGTTTATTAATAGGGGACAGGAGGGCAGATACGCAGTATTTT. Amino acids: CASSLLIGDRRADTQYF. Drawing the rest from reference TRBV28 and TRBJ2-3, the complete variable domain is DVKVTQSSRYLVKRTGEKVFLECVQDMDHENMFWYRQDPGLGLRLIYFSYDVKMKEKGDIPEGYSVSREKKERFSLILESASTNQTSMYLCASSLLIGDRRADTQYFGPGTRLTVL.